The 8 T cell receptor beta chains reported below all come from one sample, sequenced in a study of T cells in Graves' hyperthyroidism and ophthalmopathy (dated by TCRdb to the late 2010s). Library prep was done by multiplex PCR. Reads for this sample came from an Illumina HiSeq 2000. TCR beta CDR3 regions were amplified from RNA transcripts. The TCR CDR3 was subjected to a first round of RT-PCR using the HTBI primer set and the Qiagen OneStep RT-PCR kit. TCRdb reprocessed the public reads (quality trimming at Q25 with fastp, clone calling with MiXCR) and kept in-frame beta chains. CDR3 protein sequences are deduplicated, and each keeps its most common genes and DNA. This sample gives nearly 110,000 distinct CDR3 sequences in total; 16% of them show up just once. The ten top clones hold 35% to 45% of the sample. What was sequenced was blood. The receptors shown here come from a woman in her forties or fifties with Graves' hyperthyroidism.

This clonotype was detected ten times or more. V gene TRBV2 combines with J gene TRBJ2-7, with 7 bases fitting TRBD2. Germline CDR1 SNHLY, CDR2 FYNNEI. The trim removed 4 bases at V and 4 bases at J, leaving 16 bases unmatched. This CDR3 has 17 amino acids. The CDR3 reads CASSALGRAFSSYEQYF. In DNA form, the CDR3 reads TGTGCCAGCAGTGCCTTGGGGAGGGCCTTCTCGAGTTACGAGCAGTACTTC.

There are a few counts of this clonotype. The chain employs TRBV29-1 and TRBJ2-3, with D unresolved. The germline V gene encodes CDR1 SQVTM and CDR2 ANQGSEA. This CDR3 is built from 12 residues. V lost 8 bases and J lost 6, with 15 bases in between. CDR3 in amino acids: CSSRTEIDTQYF. The DNA for the CDR3 is TGCAGCTCCAGGACCGAGATCGATACGCAGTATTTT.

This clonotype was detected many times. CDR3 sequence (DNA): TGTGCCAGCAGTGTCACCGGTTCGTCAGATGGCTACACCTTC. This encodes CASSVTGSSDGYTF. The chain recombines TRBV2 with TRBJ1-2; D gene uncertain. Germline lookup yields CDR1 SNHLY and CDR2 FYNNEI. Trimming removed 4 bases at V and 6 bases at J, with 15 bases between. This CDR3 is built from 14 residues.

At least ten counts were recorded for this clonotype. V usage is TRBV24-1 and J usage is TRBJ2-5; D call uncertain. From germline, CDR1 is KGHDR and CDR2 SFDVKD. Trimming took off 1 base at V and 5 bases at J, with 4 bases between the two ends. The CDR3 runs 12 residues. The CDR3 loop is CATSDLSETQYF. The CDR3 DNA follows: TGTGCCACCAGTGATTTATCGGAGACCCAGTACTTC.

The chain combines TRBV19 with TRBJ1-2; D possibly corresponds to TRBD1 (5 bases). Germline V gene sequence: CDR1 LNHDA, CDR2 SQIVND (reference sequence). V lost 0 bases and J 6 bases, leaving 17 bases between the germline ends. The CDR3 loop spans 16 amino acids. CDR3 in amino acids: CASSIDYPGRENGYTF. The CDR3 nucleotides read TGTGCCAGTAGTATAGATTATCCGGGCAGGGAGAATGGCTACACCTTC.

The J gene is TRBJ1-1, the V gene TRBV5-5; no clear D. The CDR3 runs to 11 residues. The ends were cut back, 4 bases at V and 11 bases at J, with 12 bases in the middle. Per germline, CDR1 SGHKS and CDR2 YYEKEE (reference sequence). The CDR3 loop is CASSPDPGAFF. The CDR3 bases are TGTGCCAGCAGCCCGGATCCGGGGGCTTTCTTT.

This clonotype was seen many times. The chain uses TRBV18 and TRBJ1-1; D not resolved. Germline CDR1 is KGHSH and CDR2 is LQKENI. The CDR3 covers 14 residues. V was shortened by 3 bases and J by 1 base, with 9 bases between the two germline ends. The CDR3 protein is CASSPSTTNTEAFF. The CDR3 coding sequence is TGTGCCAGCTCACCGAGTACGACGAACACTGAAGCTTTCTTT.

This clonotype was detected ten times or more. The chain combines TRBV19 with TRBJ1-5; D is possibly TRBD1 (5 bases). The CDR3 length is 15 residues. V was clipped by 3 bases and J by 3 bases, with 12 bases between them. Germline loops: CDR1 LNHDA, CDR2 SQIVND (reference sequence). The CDR3 coding sequence is TGTGCCAGTAGTATCCCCGGGGGACTCAATCAGCCCCAGCATTTT. It codes for CASSIPGGLNQPQHF.